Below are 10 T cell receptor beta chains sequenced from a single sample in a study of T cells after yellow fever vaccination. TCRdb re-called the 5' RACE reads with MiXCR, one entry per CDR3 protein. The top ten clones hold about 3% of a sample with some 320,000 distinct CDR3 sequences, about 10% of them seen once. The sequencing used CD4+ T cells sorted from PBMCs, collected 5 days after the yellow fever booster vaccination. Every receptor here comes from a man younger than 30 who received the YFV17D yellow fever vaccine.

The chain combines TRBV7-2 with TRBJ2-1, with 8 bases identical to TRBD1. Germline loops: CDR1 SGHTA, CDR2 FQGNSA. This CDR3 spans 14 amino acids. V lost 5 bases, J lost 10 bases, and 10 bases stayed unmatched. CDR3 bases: TGTGCCAGCAGCCTCCGACAGGGGTCACCCGAGCAGTTCTTC. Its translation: CASSLRQGSPEQFF.

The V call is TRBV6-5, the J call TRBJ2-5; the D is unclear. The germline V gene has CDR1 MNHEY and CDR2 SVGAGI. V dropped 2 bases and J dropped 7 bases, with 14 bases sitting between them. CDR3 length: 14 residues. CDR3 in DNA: TGTGCCAGCAGTTACCTGACGACCAGCTGGACCCAGTACTTC. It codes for CASSYLTTSWTQYF.

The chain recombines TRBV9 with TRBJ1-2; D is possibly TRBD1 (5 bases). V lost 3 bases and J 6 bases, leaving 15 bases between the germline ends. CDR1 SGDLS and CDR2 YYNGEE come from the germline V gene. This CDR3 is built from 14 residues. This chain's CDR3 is CASSANGAGNGYTF. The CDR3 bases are TGTGCCAGCAGCGCAAATGGGGCAGGGAATGGCTACACCTTC.

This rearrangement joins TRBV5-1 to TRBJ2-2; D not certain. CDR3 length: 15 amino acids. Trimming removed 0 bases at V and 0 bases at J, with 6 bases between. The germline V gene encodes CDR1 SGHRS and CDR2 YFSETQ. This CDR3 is CASSLEGPNTGELFF. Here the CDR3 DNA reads TGCGCCAGCAGCTTGGAAGGTCCGAACACCGGGGAGCTGTTTTTT.

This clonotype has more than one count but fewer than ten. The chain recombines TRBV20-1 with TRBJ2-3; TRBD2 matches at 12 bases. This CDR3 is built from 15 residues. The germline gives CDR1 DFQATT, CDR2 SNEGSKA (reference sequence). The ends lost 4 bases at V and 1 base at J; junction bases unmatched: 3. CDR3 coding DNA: TGCAGTGCTACGGGACTAGCGGGCCGCACAGATACGCAGTATTTT. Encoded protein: CSATGLAGRTDTQYF.

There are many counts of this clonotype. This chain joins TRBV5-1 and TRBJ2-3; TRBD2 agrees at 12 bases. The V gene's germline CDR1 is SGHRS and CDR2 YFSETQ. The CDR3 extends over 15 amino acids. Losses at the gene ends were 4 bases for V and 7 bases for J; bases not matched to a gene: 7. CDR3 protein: CASSTGLAGINTQYF. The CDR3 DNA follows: TGCGCCAGCAGCACCGGACTAGCGGGGATAAATACGCAGTATTTT.

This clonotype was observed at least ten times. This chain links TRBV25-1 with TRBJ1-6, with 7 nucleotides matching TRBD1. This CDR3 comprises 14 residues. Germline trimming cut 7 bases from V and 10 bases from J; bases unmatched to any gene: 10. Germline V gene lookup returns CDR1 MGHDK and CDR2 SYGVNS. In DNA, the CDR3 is TGTGCCAGCACTCGGACAGGTTTGAACTCACCCCTCCACTTT. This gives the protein CASTRTGLNSPLHF.

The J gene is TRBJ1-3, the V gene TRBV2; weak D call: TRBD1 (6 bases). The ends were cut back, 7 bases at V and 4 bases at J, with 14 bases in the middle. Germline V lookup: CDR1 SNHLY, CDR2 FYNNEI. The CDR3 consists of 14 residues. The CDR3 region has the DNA TGTGCCAGCAACGTCGAGGGGGGAGGAAACACCATATATTTT. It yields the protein CASNVEGGGNTIYF.

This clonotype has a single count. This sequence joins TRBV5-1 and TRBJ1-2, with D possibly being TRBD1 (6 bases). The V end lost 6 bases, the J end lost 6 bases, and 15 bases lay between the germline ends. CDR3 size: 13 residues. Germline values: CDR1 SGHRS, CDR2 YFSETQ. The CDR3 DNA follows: TGCGCCAGCAAGCCCTGGAAGGGGGATGGCTACACCTTC. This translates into CASKPWKGDGYTF.

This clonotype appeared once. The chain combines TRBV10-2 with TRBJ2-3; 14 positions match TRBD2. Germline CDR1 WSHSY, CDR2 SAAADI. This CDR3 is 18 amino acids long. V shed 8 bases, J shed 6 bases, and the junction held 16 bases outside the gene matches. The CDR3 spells CASSWRRLAGGPRDTQYF. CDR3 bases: TGCGCCAGCTCATGGAGGCGACTAGCGGGGGGGCCCAGGGATACGCAGTATTTT.